This TCR beta chain was recorded in a study of blood T cell repertoires in COVID-19. Study overall: Acute and convalescent COVID-19 samples came from the United States, Italy and Spain. T cells, B-cell-depleted T cells, or PBMCs supplied cDNA or gDNA.

Germline values: CDR1 SGHVS, CDR2 FQNEAQ. The CDR3 runs to 14 residues. V was pared by 5 bases and J by 4 bases, with 14 bases between. Per the authors' pipeline: Researchers report that nucleated cell counts were estimated from reference gene primer amplification. Libraries were prepared by immunoSEQ multiplex PCR; TCRdb keeps only in-frame clonotypes and omits some of them. The DNA was the basis for D and trimming; V, J and clone size are from that table. The table records over 110,000 clones, about 87% of them present only once. This sequence was found in a woman between 45 and 60 years old with acute or convalescent COVID-19. This chain joins TRBV7-8 and TRBJ1-2; the D is unclear. The sample was peripheral blood. DNA for the CDR3: TGTGCCAGCAGCCTCGCAAGCCAACCCTATGGCTACACCTTC. The encoded protein is CASSLASQPYGYTF.